Listed below are T cell receptor beta chains from one sample, sequenced in a study of beta chain features in type 1 diabetes. Repertoires were generated with immunoSEQ multiplex PCR, while TCRdb's copy carries only in-frame clones and drops some. The sample has around 170,000 clones, approximately 9.1% seen once. The sequenced sample was central memory CD4+ T cells from blood. The receptor set was obtained from a woman in her twenties or thirties with type 1 diabetes. Each CDR3 is given with its conserved first and last residue. The D gene is left open where the match is weak. Expanded clones are given a class, and other clones once, few, many or no size at all.

.,.,TRBJ2-3,TRBV5-1,CASSPQASTDTQYF
.,TRBD1,TRBJ2-5,TRBV6-6,CASSYWTGETQYF
few,.,TRBJ2-5,TRBV28,CASSVRQPEVQYF
few,TRBD2,TRBJ2-1,TRBV28,CASSLMGGGREQFF
few,.,TRBJ1-2,TRBV20-1,CSGADYGYTF
.,.,TRBJ2-7,TRBV27,CASSRRQNYEQYF
.,TRBD1,TRBJ2-7,TRBV7-9,CASSLSAGGFHEQYF
.,.,TRBJ2-2,TRBV9,CASSVGSGTGELFF
.,TRBD2,TRBJ2-2,TRBV5-1,CASSLAAGGPSNGELFF
few,.,TRBJ2-3,TRBV11-3,CASSSRLTSTDTQYF
.,.,TRBJ1-1,TRBV5-5,CASSLGGSRWDTEAFF
.,.,TRBJ2-5,TRBV18,CASSPPVRETQYF
.,.,TRBJ1-1,TRBV28,CASSSSNTEAFF
.,.,TRBJ1-4,TRBV27,CASKNSEGDIVEKLFF
.,.,TRBJ1-1,TRBV18,CASARQINTEAFF
few,.,TRBJ1-3,TRBV7-9,CASSSKIRVGNTIYF
few,TRBD1,TRBJ1-4,TRBV28,CASALQGAREKLFF
.,.,TRBJ2-1,TRBV7-7,CASSSGGRHNEQFF
few,TRBD2,TRBJ2-5,TRBV15,CATSRKAGEGETQYF
.,TRBD2,TRBJ2-5,TRBV4-2,CASSRSVLAGVGEETQYF
.,TRBD2,TRBJ2-1,TRBV5-1,CASSPTLLAGSYNEQFF
few,.,TRBJ2-7,TRBV2,CASSPRPEGWEQYF
.,TRBD1,TRBJ1-2,TRBV28,CASSPPWGQVNYGYTF
.,TRBD2,TRBJ2-7,TRBV5-4,CASNDPSGYGEQYF
.,TRBD1,TRBJ2-2,TRBV5-1,CASSRDRDTGELFF
.,.,TRBJ2-5,TRBV19,CASSVLGRETQYF
.,TRBD2,TRBJ2-7,TRBV4-2,CASSQELAGAYEQYF
.,.,TRBJ2-5,TRBV6-6,CASSYSAGVETQYF
few,TRBD2,TRBJ2-7,TRBV7-9,CASSEGRARGREQYF
.,.,TRBJ1-4,TRBV7-2,CASSLGRAHEKLFF
.,.,TRBJ2-1,TRBV9,CASSAQVSSYNEQFF
.,TRBD2,TRBJ2-5,TRBV7-9,CASSLYAGEETQYF
.,.,TRBJ2-1,TRBV5-1,CASSVGGISYNEQFF
few,.,TRBJ2-1,TRBV4-2,CASRRDSASQFF
few,.,TRBJ2-5,TRBV10-3,CAISESSVTEETQYF
.,.,TRBJ1-1,TRBV18,CASSPPRMGGLNTEAFF
many,.,TRBJ2-5,TRBV4-1,CASSQGHREETQYF
.,.,TRBJ2-3,TRBV5-6,CASSVGRTDTQYF
few,TRBD1,TRBJ2-7,TRBV7-9,CASSAGTEVYEQYF
.,TRBD2,TRBJ2-5,TRBV7-3,CASSPRGGETQYF
few,TRBD1,TRBJ2-2,TRBV7-6,CASSLDVGQGFEELFF
few,.,TRBJ2-6,TRBV27,CASSTGTGANVLTF
.,TRBD1,TRBJ1-5,TRBV30,CAWSRQGARQPQHF
few,.,TRBJ2-1,TRBV19,CASSTIPNFVREQFF
.,.,TRBJ1-4,TRBV28,CASSLGGRHQNEKLFF
.,TRBD2,TRBJ2-3,TRBV29-1,CSASTSGMGWGTDTQYF
.,.,TRBJ1-1,TRBV7-9,CASSLGGVANTEAFF
.,.,TRBJ2-3,TRBV7-3,CASSNRARSTDTQYF
.,TRBD1,TRBJ2-4,TRBV5-4,CASSAGTGLTEDIQYF
few,TRBD2,TRBJ2-1,TRBV27,CASSFGAGSFNEQFF
.,TRBD1,TRBJ1-2,TRBV5-1,CASSKGTGDYGYTF
.,.,TRBJ2-7,TRBV15,CATSRGRREPYEQYF
few,.,TRBJ2-2,TRBV5-1,CASSFPAGELFF
few,TRBD1,TRBJ1-1,TRBV15,CATSRVRDRDTEAFF
.,TRBD2,TRBJ2-1,TRBV4-1,CASSQFATSGYNEQFF
.,.,TRBJ2-2,TRBV7-2,CASSLSWATGELFF
.,.,TRBJ1-2,TRBV5-1,CASSLGGRVLRGYTF
.,.,TRBJ2-5,TRBV5-6,CASSFMAGSPQETQYF
few,.,TRBJ1-2,TRBV19,CASTRQSLNYGYTF